A single sample gave rise to the 10 T cell receptor beta chains below, sequenced in a study of OX40 agonist ivuxolimab in advanced cancers. Sequencing was performed with immunoSEQ multiplex PCR; in TCRdb, only in-frame clones are kept and a portion is missing. Altogether just over 35,000 clones are present, less than 85% being singletons, with the ten largest covering 15% to 20%. The sequencing here drew on CD4+ or CD8+ T cells sorted from blood, taken in a trial of the OX40 agonist ivuxolimab. All receptors derive from an adult with an advanced solid tumor such as melanoma, head and neck, liver or kidney cancer.

The V call is TRBV13, the J call TRBJ2-1; 10 bases agree with TRBD2. The CDR3 is made up of 15 amino acids. Trimming took 5 bases from V and 8 from J; bases not matched to a gene: 9. The germline CDR1 and CDR2 sequences are PRHDT and FYEKMQ (reference sequence). CDR3 sequence: CASSPERGGWDEQFF. CDR3 DNA sequence: TGTGCCAGCAGCCCAGAGCGGGGGGGCTGGGATGAGCAGTTCTTC.

In this sample, this clone turned up a few times. CDR3 loop: CASSLERASGGPTSNEQFF. CDR3 coding DNA: TGTGCCAGCAGCTTAGAACGGGCTAGCGGGGGGCCTACATCCAATGAGCAGTTCTTC. This sequence joins TRBV13 and TRBJ2-1, with TRBD2 matching over 11 bases. Germline CDR1 reads PRHDT; CDR2 reads FYEKMQ (reference sequence). This CDR3 spans 19 amino acids. Losses at the gene ends were 1 base for V and 6 bases for J; bases not matched to a gene: 14. Variable domain in full (rest from reference TRBV13 and TRBJ2-1): AAGVIQSPRHLIKEKRETATLKCYPIPRHDTVYWYQQGPGQDPQFLISFYEKMQSDKGSIPDRFSAQQFSDYHSELNMSSLELGDSALYFCASSLERASGGPTSNEQFFGPGTRLTVL.

The V and J genes are TRBV11-2 and TRBJ2-7; D gene ambiguous. Trimming removed 0 bases from V and 5 bases from J, with 11 bases in between. Germline V CDR1 and CDR2: SGHAT, FQNNGV. The CDR3 is made up of 14 amino acids. CDR3 region: CASSLDLAPNEQYF. The DNA of the CDR3 is TGTGCCAGCAGCTTAGATCTGGCGCCAAACGAGCAGTACTTC.

The V call is TRBV19, the J call TRBJ1-2, with TRBD1 matching 9 bases. CDR1 and CDR2 from the germline V gene are LNHDA and SQIVND (reference sequence). This CDR3 is built from 14 residues. V shed 6 bases and J 5 bases; nucleotides not matched to a gene: 7. The CDR3 DNA is TGTGCCAGTAGAACCGGGACAGGGTCTTATGGCTACACCTTC. It codes for CASRTGTGSYGYTF.

This sequence joins TRBV5-4 and TRBJ1-1; tentatively, D is TRBD1 (5 bases). Germline-derived CDR1 and CDR2 are SGHNT and YYREEE (reference sequence). The CDR3 spans 14 residues. V gave up 3 bases and J gave up 7 bases, with 16 bases separating them. The CDR3 nucleotides read TGTGCCAGCAGCTCGGCGGGGGGGAAAGGTGAAGCTTTCTTT. Translated: CASSSAGGKGEAFF.

The gene calls are TRBV1 and TRBJ2-5; TRBD2, the table's D call, lacks a check against the DNA. The DNA end is more similar to TRBJ2-7, so the J call may be wrong. TRBV1 is a pseudogene segment. The CDR3 has 15 residues. The CDR3 sequence: CTSSQDKETNYEQYF. CDR3 coding DNA: TGCACCAGCAGCCAAGATAAGGAGACTAACTACGAGCAGTACTTC.

This chain links TRBV2 with TRBJ2-1; 9 bases are shared with TRBD2. This CDR3 has 17 amino acids. The germline CDR1 and CDR2 sequences are SNHLY and FYNNEI. V dropped 2 bases and J dropped 4; count of bases not matched to a gene: 9. CDR3 sequence: CASSELGSSGGYNEQFF. In DNA form, the CDR3 reads TGTGCCAGCAGTGAATTGGGCTCGAGCGGGGGGTACAATGAGCAGTTCTTC.

The rearrangement uses TRBV7-2 and TRBJ2-7; 9 nucleotides align to TRBD2. The CDR3 is made up of 15 amino acids. Germline loops: CDR1 SGHTA, CDR2 FQGNSA. With 2 bases clipped from V and 4 bases from J, the junction kept 6 bases outside the gene matches. The CDR3 protein is CASSLTAGGTYEQYF. DNA for the CDR3: TGTGCCAGCAGCTTAACTGCGGGAGGGACGTACGAGCAGTACTTC.

The V gene is TRBV9, the J gene TRBJ2-7, with a tentative D call TRBD2 (6 bases). Germline V gene sequence: CDR1 SGDLS, CDR2 YYNGEE. With 0 bases removed from V and 2 bases from J, the gap between germline ends came to 12 bases. CDR3 length: 15 residues. The CDR3 region has the DNA TGTGCCAGCAGCGTAGCCCTAGCGACCCCCTACGAGCAGTACTTC. It translates to CASSVALATPYEQYF.

The V and J genes are TRBV4-1 and TRBJ2-7; D unclear. Trimming shortened V by 0 bases and J by 2 bases, and 11 bases separated the two germline ends. This CDR3 spans 15 amino acids. Germline-derived CDR1 and CDR2 are MGHRA and YSYEKL. The CDR3 loop reads CASSQEWGTAYEQYF. CDR3 in DNA: TGCGCCAGCAGCCAAGAATGGGGTACTGCCTACGAGCAGTACTTC.